The clone carrying this T cell receptor beta chain showed up many times. Its target is not known. Ahead of thyroid surgery, no patient had received treatment of any kind. The data stem from a study of metastatic and nonmetastatic thyroid tumors. Study overall: Peripheral blood and tumor or nodule samples from malignant and benign thyroid patients were compared.

Study processing details: Building a distant-metastasis classifier for papillary thyroid cancer drew on CDR3 differences across clinicopathological groups. MiXCR reprocessed the PCR reads for TCRdb. The V and J calls and clone size come from TCRdb's table, not from the authors' own analysis. The sample yields about 22,000 clones, more than 20% seen once. The CDR3 extends over 18 amino acids. Germline CDR1 reads LNHDA; CDR2 reads SQIVND (reference sequence). The ends were cut back, 4 bases at V and 1 base at J, with 19 bases in the middle. Study-wide points: Across blood and tumor, TCR beta diversity in malignant thyroid tumors was reportedly significantly higher than in benign nodules.

The source of this sequence is a male donor with papillary thyroid cancer or a benign thyroid nodule (not recorded which). Some clones in this sample may be carry-over from other donors' samples. The chain couples TRBV19 to TRBJ2-2; weak D call: TRBD2 (8 bases). Sample: blood. Here the CDR3 DNA reads TGTGCCAGTAGTACCGCAGGGGGTAGCGGGGTGAACACCGGGGAGCTGTTTTTT. The encoded protein is CASSTAGGSGVNTGELFF.